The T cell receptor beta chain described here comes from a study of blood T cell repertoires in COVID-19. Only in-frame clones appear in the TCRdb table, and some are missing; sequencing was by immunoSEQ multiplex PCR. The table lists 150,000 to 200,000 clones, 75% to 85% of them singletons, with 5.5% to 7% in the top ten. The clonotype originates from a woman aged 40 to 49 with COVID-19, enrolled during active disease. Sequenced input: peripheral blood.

CDR3 protein: CASSLVAGGIGETQYF. For the CDR3, the DNA is TGTGCCAGCAGCTTAGTCGCAGGGGGGATAGGAGAGACCCAGTACTTC. The rearrangement joins TRBV7-2 to TRBJ2-5; tentative D call: TRBD1 (7 bases). The germline CDR1 and CDR2 sequences are SGHTA and FQGNSA. The ends were cut back, 1 base at V and 4 bases at J, with 16 bases in the middle. This CDR3 has 16 amino acids.